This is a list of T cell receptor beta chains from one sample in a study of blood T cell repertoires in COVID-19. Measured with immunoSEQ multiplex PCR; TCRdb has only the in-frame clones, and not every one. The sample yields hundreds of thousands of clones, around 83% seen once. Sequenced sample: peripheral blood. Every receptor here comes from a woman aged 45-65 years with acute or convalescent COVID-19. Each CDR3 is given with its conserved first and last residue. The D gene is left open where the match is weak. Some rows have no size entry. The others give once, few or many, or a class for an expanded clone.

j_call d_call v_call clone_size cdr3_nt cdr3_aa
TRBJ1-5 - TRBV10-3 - TGTGCCATCAGTGAGGAAGGAGGCAATCAGCCCCAGCATTTT CAISEEGGNQPQHF
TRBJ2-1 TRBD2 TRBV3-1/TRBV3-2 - TGTGCCAGCAGTAGCGGGGGGGCCGTAAATGAGCAGTTCTTC CASSSGGAVNEQFF
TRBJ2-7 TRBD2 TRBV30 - TGTGCCTGGAGTGTAGGGCTAGCGGGAGGGTTGGAGCAGTACTTC CAWSVGLAGGLEQYF
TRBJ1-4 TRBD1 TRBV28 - TGTGCCACCTCGGGACAGGGGAAGAATGAAAAACTGTTTTTT CATSGQGKNEKLFF
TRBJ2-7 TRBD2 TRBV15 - TGTGCCACCAGCAGAGATGGCGGGAGGGACGAGCAGTACTTC CATSRDGGRDEQYF
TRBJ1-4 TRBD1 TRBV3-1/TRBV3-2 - TGTGCCAGCAGCCAAAACAGGGGTGAACTGTTTTTT CASSQNRGELFF
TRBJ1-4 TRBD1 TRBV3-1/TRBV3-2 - TGTGCCAGCAGCCAAGGTCGCAGGGGGAGTGAAAAACTGTTTTTT CASSQGRRGSEKLFF
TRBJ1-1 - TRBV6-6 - TGTGCCAGCAGTACGGACACCTCTGGAGAATTT CASSTDTSGEF
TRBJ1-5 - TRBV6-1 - TGTGCCAGCAGTGAAGCTTTACAGGGTTCACTACAGCCCCAGCATTTT CASSEALQGSLQPQHF
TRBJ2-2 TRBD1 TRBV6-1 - TGTGCCAGCAGTGACCAGGGGGTAGGAACCGGGGAGCTGTTTTTT CASSDQGVGTGELFF
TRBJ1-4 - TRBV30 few TGTGCCTGGAGTCGGGAGGGGGGCCGGATTGAAAAACTGTTTTTT CAWSREGGRIEKLFF
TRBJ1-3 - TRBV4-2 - TGTGCCAGCAGCCAATTTGTCACAACCGCTTTCTCTGGAAACACCATATATTTT CASSQFVTTAFSGNTIYF
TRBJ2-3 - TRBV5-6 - TGTGCCAGCAGCTTGGTAGACACAGATACGCAGTATTTT CASSLVDTDTQYF
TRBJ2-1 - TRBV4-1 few TGCGCCAGCAGCCAAGCTACAGGTAGAGTACATGAGCAGTTCTTC CASSQATGRVHEQFF
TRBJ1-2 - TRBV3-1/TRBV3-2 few TGTGCCAGCAGCCAGGGCGGGCATGGCTACACCTTC CASSQGGHGYTF
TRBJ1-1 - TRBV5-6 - TGTGCCAGCAGCTTGGAAGGCAAAACAAGGAGCGAAGCTTTCTTT CASSLEGKTRSEAFF
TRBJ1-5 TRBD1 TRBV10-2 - TGCGCCAGCCGTAGTAACAGGGGGCGAGGGCAGCCCCAGCATTTT CASRSNRGRGQPQHF
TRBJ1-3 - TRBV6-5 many TGTGCCAGCAGCCGGGAGGGCCGCTCTGGAAACACCATATATTTT CASSREGRSGNTIYF
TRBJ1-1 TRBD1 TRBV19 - TGTGCCAGTAGTAGCCTGCAGACAGGGGGCATAGCTTTCTTT CASSSLQTGGIAFF
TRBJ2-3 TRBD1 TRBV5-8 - TGTGCCAGCAGTCGGACAGGGCATGGCACAGATACGCAGTATTTT CASSRTGHGTDTQYF
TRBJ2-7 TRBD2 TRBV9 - TGTGCCAGCAGCGCCGGTACTAGCGGACTCTACGAGCAGTACTTC CASSAGTSGLYEQYF
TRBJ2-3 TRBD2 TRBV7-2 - TGTGCCAGCAGCCCCCAGCGGGGGGGCACAGATACGCAGTATTTT CASSPQRGGTDTQYF
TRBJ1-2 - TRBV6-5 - TGTGCCAGCTCGACAGGACGCTATGGCTACACCTTC CASSTGRYGYTF
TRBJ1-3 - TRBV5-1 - TGCGCCAGCAGCTTGGATGGGGGGTATGGAAACACCATATATTTT CASSLDGGYGNTIYF
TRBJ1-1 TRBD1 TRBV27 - TGTGCCAGCAGTCGACAGGGGGTTCGCGACACTGAAGCTTTCTTT CASSRQGVRDTEAFF
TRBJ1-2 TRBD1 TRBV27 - TGTGCCAGCAGTGTTACCCAATTTCGGGACAGGGATGGCTACACCTTC CASSVTQFRDRDGYTF
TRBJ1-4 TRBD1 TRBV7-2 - TGTGCCAGCAGCTTAGTCGGGACAGGGGACGAAAAACTGTTTTTT CASSLVGTGDEKLFF
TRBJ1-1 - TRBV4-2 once TGTGCCAGCAGCCATGGGGGGATGAACACTGAAGCTTTCTTT CASSHGGMNTEAFF
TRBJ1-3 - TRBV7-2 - TGTGCCAGCAGCTCATTCTCTGGAAACACCATATATTTT CASSSFSGNTIYF
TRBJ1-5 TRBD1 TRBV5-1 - TGCGCCAGCAGCTTGACAGGGGGAAATCAGCCCCAGCATTTT CASSLTGGNQPQHF
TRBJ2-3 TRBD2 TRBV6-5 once TGTGCCAGCAAGGAGGGAGGGCGGGGGCAGTATTTT CASKEGGRGQYF
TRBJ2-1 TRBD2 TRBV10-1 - TGCGCCACACAGCGGGAGGGCCCGTATAATGAGCAGTTCTTC CATQREGPYNEQFF
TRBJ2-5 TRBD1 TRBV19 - TGTGCCAGTAGTATGAACGGACAGGGTGGAGAGACCCAGTACTTC CASSMNGQGGETQYF
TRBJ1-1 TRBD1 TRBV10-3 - TGTGCCATCAGTGAGTACGGGACAGCGAACACTGAAGCTTTCTTT CAISEYGTANTEAFF
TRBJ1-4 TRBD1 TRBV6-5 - TGTGCCAGCATACTAGGGGGCGGTGAAAAACTGTTTTTT CASILGGGEKLFF
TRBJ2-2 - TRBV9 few TGTGCCAGCAAGAGCGTTAACACCGGGGAGCTGTTTTTT CASKSVNTGELFF
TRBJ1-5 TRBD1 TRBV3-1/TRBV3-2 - TGTGCCAGCAGCCAAGGCCAGGGGGCGAATCAGCCCCAGCATTTT CASSQGQGANQPQHF
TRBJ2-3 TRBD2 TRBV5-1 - TGCGCCAGCAGCAAACTAGCGGGAGGTTCAGATACGCAGTATTTT CASSKLAGGSDTQYF
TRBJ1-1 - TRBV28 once TGTGCCAGCAGTTTTTCGGGCACTGAAGCTTTCTTT CASSFSGTEAFF
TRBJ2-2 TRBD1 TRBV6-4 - TGTGCCAGCAGTGAACGGGACAGGGGGCCTATCACCGGGGAGCTGTTTTTT CASSERDRGPITGELFF
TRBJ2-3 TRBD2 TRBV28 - TGTGCCAGCTCCCAAGCGGGAGGCACAGATACGCAGTATTTT CASSQAGGTDTQYF
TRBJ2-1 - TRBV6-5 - TGTGCCAGCAGACCACAAGTCCACAATGAGCAGTTCTTC CASRPQVHNEQFF
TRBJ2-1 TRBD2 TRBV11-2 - TGTGCCAGCAGCTTAGAACTAGCGTCAGTTGAGCAGTTCTTC CASSLELASVEQFF